This is a list of T cell receptor beta chains from one sample in a study of blood T cell repertoires in COVID-19. TCRdb's copy holds only in-frame clones and misses some; the assay was immunoSEQ multiplex PCR. The sample carries tens of thousands of clones, around 89% recorded once. Sequenced sample: peripheral blood. These receptors were collected from a human donor in a cohort sampled during active COVID-19. Each CDR3 is given with its conserved first and last residue. Fields, in order: V gene, clone size, D gene, J gene, CDR3 protein, CDR3 DNA. The D gene is left open where the match is weak. Clone size appears in some rows only: once, few, many, or a class for an expanded clone.

>TRBV30|-|-|TRBJ1-1
CAWSVRSTEAFF
TGTGCCTGGAGTGTACGTAGCACTGAAGCTTTCTTT
>TRBV4-1|-|-|TRBJ1-2
CASSQDRRQNYGYTF
TGCGCCAGCAGCCAAGACAGGAGACAGAACTATGGCTACACCTTC
>TRBV2|-|-|TRBJ2-5
CASSRGNHEAQYF
TGTGCCAGCTCCCGGGGGAACCACGAGGCCCAGTACTTC
>TRBV12-3/TRBV12-4|once|-|TRBJ2-7
CASSFDTGYEQYF
TGTGCCAGCAGTTTCGATACAGGTTACGAGCAGTACTTC
>TRBV27|-|-|TRBJ2-3
CASSFGGLRDTQYF
TGTGCCAGCAGTTTCGGGGGGCTACGTGATACGCAGTATTTT
>TRBV12-5|-|-|TRBJ1-5
CASGFPGGGPQHF
TGTGCTAGTGGTTTCCCGGGCGGGGGGCCCCAGCATTTT
>TRBV28|-|-|TRBJ1-4
CASSLAAAGDEKLFF
TGTGCCAGCAGTTTGGCGGCAGCTGGAGATGAAAAACTGTTTTTT
>TRBV4-3|-|TRBD1|TRBJ1-2
CASSDAGTGEDRYGYTF
TGCGCCAGCAGCGACGCCGGGACAGGGGAAGATCGGTATGGCTACACCTTC
>TRBV11-2|-|-|TRBJ1-1
CASSLDRGAAKNTEAFF
TGTGCCAGCAGCTTAGATCGGGGAGCGGCTAAGAACACTGAAGCTTTCTTT
>TRBV4-1|once|TRBD2|TRBJ2-3
CASSPTSVIDTQYF
TGCGCCAGCAGCCCGACTAGCGTTATAGATACGCAGTATTTT
>TRBV30|-|-|TRBJ2-7
CAWNNGPPYEQYF
TGTGCCTGGAACAATGGTCCCCCCTACGAGCAGTACTTC
>TRBV27|-|-|TRBJ2-3
CASSLDGVSTDTQYF
TGTGCCAGCAGTCTAGACGGAGTAAGCACAGATACGCAGTATTTT
>TRBV27|-|TRBD2|TRBJ2-3
CASSLSGLAGGVTQYF
TGTGCCAGCAGTTTATCGGGACTAGCGGGAGGAGTTACGCAGTATTTT
>TRBV7-6|once|TRBD2|TRBJ2-7
CASSKQGLAGGGEQYF
TGTGCCAGCAGCAAACAGGGACTAGCGGGAGGGGGGGAGCAGTACTTC
>TRBV4-3|-|-|TRBJ2-3
CASSQELAPDTQYF
TGCGCCAGCAGCCAAGAGTTAGCCCCAGATACGCAGTATTTT
>TRBV28|once|TRBD2|TRBJ2-1
CASSSKTSGPYNEQFF
TGTGCCAGCAGTTCAAAGACTAGCGGCCCCTACAATGAGCAGTTCTTC
>TRBV7-9|few|-|TRBJ1-4
CASSFRGTNEKLFF
TGTGCCAGCAGCTTCAGGGGAACTAATGAAAAACTGTTTTTT
>TRBV28|-|-|TRBJ2-7
CASSLGAGANEQYF
TGTGCCAGCAGTTTAGGGGCAGGGGCCAACGAGCAGTACTTC
>TRBV6-5|-|TRBD2|TRBJ2-1
CATQTGTSSYNEQFF
TGTGCCACCCAGACCGGGACTAGCTCCTACAATGAGCAGTTCTTC
>TRBV29-1|once|-|TRBJ1-1
CSVQVNTEAFF
TGCAGCGTTCAGGTGAACACTGAAGCTTTCTTT
>TRBV5-6|-|-|TRBJ1-1
CASSTAVFTEAFF
TGTGCCAGCAGTACTGCCGTATTCACTGAAGCTTTCTTT
>TRBV5-4|-|TRBD1|TRBJ1-6
CASSGRDRSSPLHF
TGTGCCAGCAGCGGCCGGGACAGGTCTTCACCCCTCCACTTT
>TRBV6-2/TRBV6-3|-|-|TRBJ2-1
CASSYGQYNEQFF
TGTGCCAGCAGTTACGGACAGTACAATGAGCAGTTCTTC
>TRBV4-2|-|-|TRBJ2-1
CASSQEDWSYNEQFF
TGTGCCAGCAGCCAAGAAGACTGGTCCTACAATGAGCAGTTCTTC
>TRBV9|-|-|TRBJ2-1
CASSVSGRMSDEQFF
TGTGCCAGCAGCGTATCGGGGAGGATGAGCGATGAGCAGTTCTTC
>TRBV6-5|-|TRBD2|TRBJ2-5
CASRLAGSQETQYF
TGTGCCAGCCGACTAGCGGGATCCCAAGAGACCCAGTACTTC
>TRBV4-2|-|-|TRBJ2-6
CASSQSTGSGANVLTF
TGTGCCAGCAGCCAATCTACAGGGTCTGGGGCCAACGTCCTGACTTTC
>TRBV7-3|-|-|TRBJ2-2
CASSLTATRNTGELFF
TGTGCCAGCAGCTTAACCGCGACTAGAAACACCGGGGAGCTGTTTTTT
>TRBV6-6|-|-|TRBJ1-3
CASNPGGAIQSIYF
TGTGCCAGCAATCCCGGGGGGGCCATTCAGTCCATATATTTT
>TRBV10-3|-|-|TRBJ2-7
CAISSAGAYEQYF
TGTGCCATCAGCTCTGCAGGGGCCTACGAGCAGTACTTC
>TRBV4-1|-|-|TRBJ2-7
CASSQDGGVSYEQYF
TGCGCCAGCAGCCAAGACGGGGGAGTATCCTACGAGCAGTACTTC
>TRBV5-6|-|-|TRBJ2-7
CASSLWSGDRTYEQYF
TGTGCCAGCAGCTTGTGGTCCGGAGACAGAACCTACGAGCAGTACTTC
>TRBV2|-|TRBD2|TRBJ2-3
CASSGPPAGRGGPDTQYF
TGTGCCAGCAGTGGACCGCCGGCGGGGCGGGGGGGCCCGGATACGCAGTATTTT
>TRBV19|-|TRBD1|TRBJ1-1
CASRAPGQGKILRNTEAFF
TGTGCCAGTAGGGCACCAGGACAGGGGAAAATCCTTCGGAACACTGAAGCTTTCTTT
>TRBV29-1|-|TRBD1|TRBJ1-1
CSVEGTTGTKGAFF
TGCAGCGTTGAGGGGACGACAGGGACAAAAGGAGCTTTCTTT
>TRBV12-3/TRBV12-4|-|-|TRBJ1-1
CASSLARGTEAFF
TGTGCCAGCAGTTTAGCGAGAGGCACTGAAGCTTTCTTT
>TRBV5-1|-|-|TRBJ1-4
CASSLADRMGEKLFF
TGCGCCAGCAGCTTGGCTGACAGGATGGGTGAAAAACTGTTTTTT
>TRBV6-6|-|-|TRBJ1-2
CASSPSEGYGYTF
TGTGCCAGCAGCCCGAGTGAGGGCTATGGCTACACCTTC
>TRBV4-2|once|TRBD1|TRBJ2-3
CASSQDRTGTGGTDTQYF
TGTGCCAGCAGCCAAGATCGGACTGGGACAGGGGGCACAGATACGCAGTATTTT
>TRBV7-9|-|-|TRBJ1-1
CASSSTGNTEAFF
TGTGCCAGCAGTTCGACAGGGAACACTGAAGCTTTCTTT
>TRBV30|-|TRBD1|TRBJ1-2
CAWRPPGQGAPGAF
TGTGCCTGGAGACCCCCGGGACAGGGGGCCCCAGGGGCCTTC
>TRBV15|few|TRBD1|TRBJ2-7
CATGTGGLSGEQYF
TGTGCCACCGGGACAGGGGGCCTATCGGGTGAGCAGTACTTC
>TRBV19|-|-|TRBJ1-1
CASRTFLDGTEAFF
TGTGCCAGTAGGACTTTCCTCGACGGCACTGAAGCTTTCTTT
>TRBV18|-|-|TRBJ1-2
CASSWAASYGYTF
TGTGCCAGCTCATGGGCAGCCTCCTATGGCTACACCTTC
>TRBV5-5|-|TRBD2|TRBJ2-1
CASSLTRTSEQFF
TGTGCCAGCAGTCTAACCCGGACTAGCGAGCAGTTCTTC
>TRBV28|-|TRBD2|TRBJ2-3
CASSLAGGSNTQYF
TGTGCCAGCAGTTTAGCGGGAGGTTCAAATACGCAGTATTTT
>TRBV11-2|-|-|TRBJ2-6
CATKGDITTGANVLTF
TGTGCCACCAAGGGGGACATTACAACCGGGGCCAACGTCCTGACTTTC
>TRBV13|-|TRBD2|TRBJ2-1
CASSLRGGNEQFF
TGTGCCAGCAGCTTACGGGGGGGCAATGAGCAGTTCTTC
>TRBV7-6|once|-|TRBJ2-7
CASIRATGKGNYEQYF
TGTGCCAGCATCCGCGCCACAGGGAAGGGGAACTACGAGCAGTACTTC
>TRBV18|-|-|TRBJ2-6
CASSPLEDSHFSGANVLTF
TGTGCCAGCTCACCACTGGAGGACAGCCATTTCTCTGGGGCCAACGTCCTGACTTTC
>TRBV5-4|once|TRBD1|TRBJ1-2
CASSLVQGAQGYTF
TGTGCCAGCAGCTTGGTACAGGGGGCACAAGGCTACACCTTC
>TRBV4-1|-|-|TRBJ2-1
CASSQVSTDNNEQFF
TGCGCCAGCAGCCAAGTATCTACAGATAACAATGAGCAGTTCTTC
>TRBV7-9|-|-|TRBJ1-2
CASSLSAGVDYGYTF
TGTGCCAGCAGCTTATCCGCGGGAGTAGACTATGGCTACACCTTC
>TRBV5-4|-|-|TRBJ1-2
CASSLYFSYTF
TGTGCCAGCAGCTTGTATTTTAGCTACACCTTC
>TRBV24-1|-|-|TRBJ2-7
CATPSRWDTVYEQYF
TGTGCCACCCCCTCCCGCTGGGACACCGTGTACGAGCAGTACTTC
>TRBV7-2|-|TRBD1|TRBJ1-3
CASSPYSGGLSGNTIYF
TGTGCCAGCAGCCCTTATTCAGGGGGTCTCTCTGGAAACACCATATATTTT